The rows below give T cell receptor beta chains drawn from one sample of a study of molecular identifiers for immune sequencing clone quantification. TCRdb passed the PCR reads through MiXCR, listing each CDR3 protein once. The table has around 480,000 distinct CDR3 sequences, about a fifth seen once; the top ten hold approximately 0.84%. Sequencing was performed on naive CD8+ T cells from blood, with Jurkat cell RNA spiked in. These receptor sequences come from a human donor in good health. Some libraries in this study had Jurkat cell RNA spiked in. The CDR3 runs from the conserved cysteine through the conserved F or W. A D gene is named only where the DNA matches it firmly. Clone size is shown for a subset of rows, as once, few, many or a class of expanded clone.

clone size: -; CDR3 length: 14; D gene: -; V gene: TRBV4-3; J gene: TRBJ2-7; CDR3 DNA: TGCGCCAGCAGCCAAGCGGGGGGCACCTACGAGCAGTACTTC; CDR3 protein: CASSQAGGTYEQYF
clone size: -; CDR3 length: 13; D gene: -; V gene: TRBV11-2; J gene: TRBJ2-3; CDR3 DNA: TGTGCCAGCAGCTTGTTTAGCACAGATACGCGGTATTTT; CDR3 protein: CASSLFSTDTRYF
clone size: few; CDR3 length: 16; D gene: TRBD1; V gene: TRBV12-3/TRBV12-4; J gene: TRBJ2-2; CDR3 DNA: TGTGCCAGCAGCCCGACAGGGAAGATAAACACCGGGGAGCTGTTTTTT; CDR3 protein: CASSPTGKINTGELFF
clone size: few; CDR3 length: 14; D gene: -; V gene: TRBV5-1; J gene: TRBJ1-1; CDR3 DNA: TGCGCCAGCAGCCGGAACACGGGTCGCACTGAAGCTTTCTTT; CDR3 protein: CASSRNTGRTEAFF
clone size: few; CDR3 length: 13; D gene: -; V gene: TRBV6-2/TRBV6-3; J gene: TRBJ2-1; CDR3 DNA: TGTGCCAGCACCCAGGGTATCTACAATGAGCAGTTCTTC; CDR3 protein: CASTQGIYNEQFF
clone size: few; CDR3 length: 15; D gene: -; V gene: TRBV4-3; J gene: TRBJ1-3; CDR3 DNA: TGCGCCAGCAGCCAAGATGGGATCTCTGGAAACACCATATATTTT; CDR3 protein: CASSQDGISGNTIYF
clone size: once; CDR3 length: 16; D gene: TRBD2; V gene: TRBV4-1; J gene: TRBJ2-7; CDR3 DNA: TGCGCCAGCAGCCAAGACGGGGGGGGGGGCTCTCTCGAGCAGTACTTC; CDR3 protein: CASSQDGGGGSLEQYF
clone size: -; CDR3 length: 20; D gene: -; V gene: TRBV19; J gene: TRBJ1-1; CDR3 DNA: TGTGCCAGTAGTATAGATCTTCCCGGACAGTCAGGCCGGTTGAACACTGAAGCTTTCTTT; CDR3 protein: CASSIDLPGQSGRLNTEAFF
clone size: -; CDR3 length: 17; D gene: TRBD2; V gene: TRBV9; J gene: TRBJ2-1; CDR3 DNA: TGTGCCAGCAGCGTAGGTCCCCTAGCGGGGGGACACAATGAGCAGTTCTTC; CDR3 protein: CASSVGPLAGGHNEQFF
clone size: many; CDR3 length: 15; D gene: -; V gene: TRBV30; J gene: TRBJ1-1; CDR3 DNA: TGTGCCTGGAGTGTGGGGACTGTGATGAACACTGAAGCTTTCTTT; CDR3 protein: CAWSVGTVMNTEAFF
clone size: many; CDR3 length: 16; D gene: -; V gene: TRBV7-9; J gene: TRBJ2-1; CDR3 DNA: TGTGCCAGCAGCTTTCTGTCGGGAGTTCCCGGCAATGAGCAGTTCTTC; CDR3 protein: CASSFLSGVPGNEQFF